This TCR beta chain was captured in a study of T cells in Graves' hyperthyroidism and ophthalmopathy. Points from the study as a whole: Expanded thyroid clonotypes (above 0.001) were mostly also found in blood.

RNA transcripts were the template for amplifying TCR beta CDR3 regions. Using the HTBI primer set, a first-round RT-PCR was run on the TCR CDR3. One entry per CDR3 protein, called by TCRdb with MiXCR from the multiplex PCR reads. The sample includes hundreds of thousands of distinct CDR3 sequences, roughly 18% of them seen just once. Criteria for exclusion of patients were uncontrolled infection, other autoimmune disease, pregnancy or lactation. For this clonotype: Its antigen is unknown.

CDR3 length equals 13 residues. The germline V gene encodes CDR1 SGHDT and CDR2 YYEEEE. Trimming left V 4 bases short and J 7 bases short, with 12 bases between. The source is a woman under 30 with Graves' ophthalmopathy. The rearrangement joins TRBV5-6 to TRBJ2-1; D is unresolved. Input material: blood. CDR3 in DNA: TGTGCCAGCAGCGTGATTGGGGTTAATGAGCAGTTCTTC. This translates into CASSVIGVNEQFF.